The 26 T cell receptor beta chains in this list originate from one sample, sequenced in a study of CD8 T cells in Susac syndrome. Reverse transcription of roughly 0.45 to 1 ug RNA was performed with random hexamers. TCRdb redid the calling of the immunoSEQ multiplex PCR reads with MiXCR, one entry per CDR3 protein. The sample lists approximately 200,000 distinct CDR3 sequences, over 90% occurring once. The sequenced sample was CD4+ T cells from PBMCs. The receptor source for this set is a human donor with multiple sclerosis.

The chain joins TRBV5-1 to TRBJ2-3; D is uncertain. The CDR3 is 15 amino acids. Germline V CDR1 and CDR2: SGHRS, YFSETQ. The V end lost 3 bases, the J end lost 1 base, and 12 bases lay between the germline ends. DNA for the CDR3: TGCGCCAGCAGCTCGGCTACATTGGGCACAGATACGCAGTATTTT. It specifies CASSSATLGTDTQYF.

This chain links TRBV27 with TRBJ1-1; D perhaps matches TRBD1 (6 bases). The V gene's germline CDR1 is MNHEY and CDR2 SMNVEV (reference sequence). CDR3 length: 14 residues. Trimming cost V 5 bases and J 10 bases, with 20 bases left between them. The DNA of the CDR3 is TGTGCCAGCAGTGCGACAGGCGTAACTATGAGAGCTTTCTTT. Translation gives CASSATGVTMRAFF.

The rearrangement links TRBV29-1 to TRBJ1-1, with D unresolved. Germline V CDR1 and CDR2: SQVTM, ANQGSEA. The CDR3 has 11 residues. Trimming left V 8 bases short and J 5 bases short, with 12 bases between. CDR3 sequence (DNA): TGCAGCTCGGGCAGCGGTACTGAAGCTTTCTTT. Translation: CSSGSGTEAFF.

The chain combines TRBV29-1 with TRBJ2-2; D tentatively fits TRBD1 or TRBD2 (6 bases each). Germline V gene lookup returns CDR1 SQVTM and CDR2 ANQGSEA. There are 13 residues in the CDR3. Trimming cost V 7 bases and J 6 bases, with 15 bases left between them. CDR3 loop: CSEGGRGAGELFF. In nucleotides, the CDR3 is TGCAGCGAGGGGGGCAGGGGAGCCGGGGAGCTGTTTTTT.

V usage is TRBV20-1 and J usage is TRBJ2-5; D might be TRBD2 (6 bases). This CDR3 spans 14 amino acids. V was pared by 0 bases and J by 5 bases, with 13 bases between. Germline values: CDR1 DFQATT, CDR2 SNEGSKA (reference sequence). As DNA, the CDR3 is TGCAGTGCTAGAGATGGAGGGGTAGTGGAGACCCAGTACTTC. Amino acids: CSARDGGVVETQYF.

This rearrangement joins TRBV13 to TRBJ2-7; the match to TRBD1 covers 10 bases. CDR3 size: 15 residues. Germline CDR1 is PRHDT and CDR2 is FYEKMQ (reference sequence). The V gene end was trimmed by 0 bases and the J gene end by 5 bases; junction bases not matched to a gene: 4. CDR3 sequence (DNA): TGTGCCAGCAGCTTAGGTCCGGGACAGGGGAACGAGCAGTACGTC. Translation gives CASSLGPGQGNEQYV.

V usage is TRBV24-1 and J usage is TRBJ2-4; 8 bases are shared with TRBD1. The CDR3 totals 15 residues. V shed 5 bases, J shed 1 base, and the junction held 3 bases outside the gene matches. The V gene's germline CDR1 is KGHDR and CDR2 SFDVKD. The CDR3 sequence is CATSAGGEAKNIQYF. Here the CDR3 DNA reads TGTGCCACCAGTGCAGGGGGCGAGGCCAAAAACATTCAGTACTTC.

The gene calls are TRBV9 and TRBJ2-1; the match to TRBD2 covers 10 bases. The CDR3 consists of 15 residues. CDR1 is SGDLS and CDR2 is YYNGEE in the germline V gene. Trimming removed 3 bases from V and 8 bases from J; junction bases left unmatched: 8. CDR3 nucleotide sequence: TGTGCCAGCAGCGCCCGAGCGGGGGGGCCTGATGAGCAGTTCTTC. Its protein is CASSARAGGPDEQFF.

V gene TRBV12-3 or TRBV12-4 combines with J gene TRBJ1-5, with no clear D. The CDR3 loop spans 12 amino acids. Trimming took 4 bases from V and 9 from J, leaving 10 bases between them. CDR3 residues: CASSSTTWPQHF. The CDR3, as DNA: TGTGCCAGCAGTTCGACAACCTGGCCCCAGCATTTT.

The chain recombines TRBV12-3 or TRBV12-4 with TRBJ1-2; D is unclear. Trimming shortened V by 5 bases and J by 7 bases, and 8 bases separated the two germline ends. The CDR3 spans 11 residues. Here the CDR3 reads CASSRIGGYTF. CDR3 bases: TGTGCCAGCAGTCGGATCGGTGGCTACACCTTC.

V gene TRBV9 combines with J gene TRBJ2-5, with a tentative D call TRBD1 (7 bases). The CDR3 totals 14 residues. Germline CDR1 and CDR2: SGDLS and YYNGEE. Trimming removed 2 bases at V and 3 bases at J, with 11 bases between. CDR3: CASSVRGTEETQYF. The CDR3 DNA sequence: TGTGCCAGCAGCGTCCGGGGGACAGAAGAGACCCAGTACTTC.

The chain links TRBV20-1 to TRBJ2-1; no reliable D call. CDR3 length: 13 residues. The V gene's germline CDR1 is DFQATT and CDR2 SNEGSKA (reference sequence). Deletions cut 3 bases from V and 10 bases from J, with 16 bases between. The CDR3 loop reads CSASTIRAKEQFF. The DNA for the CDR3 is TGCAGTGCTAGTACGATCCGGGCAAAAGAGCAGTTCTTC.

This chain connects TRBV11-2 to TRBJ1-6; D gene ambiguous. CDR1 and CDR2 from the germline V gene are SGHAT and FQNNGV. CDR3 length: 13 residues. V lost 4 bases to trimming and J lost 7 bases, with 8 bases between them. The CDR3 DNA reads as TGTGCCAGCAGCTCGCGACGGAATTCACCCCTCCACTTT. Its protein is CASSSRRNSPLHF. The full variable domain, rest sourced from reference TRBV11-2 and TRBJ1-6, is EAGVAQSPRYKIIEKRQSVAFWCNPISGHATLYWYQQILGQGPKLLIQFQNNGVVDDSQLPKDRFSAERLKGVDSTLKIQPAKLEDSAVYLCASSSRRNSPLHFGNGTRLTVT.

This clonotype was detected only once. The CDR3 reads CASSLPENEQFF. DNA of the CDR3: TGTGCCAGCAGCTTACCCGAAAATGAGCAGTTCTTC. The V call is TRBV11-1, the J call TRBJ2-1; D is unclear. Deletions cut 2 bases from V and 7 bases from J, with 6 bases between. This CDR3 contains 12 residues. Germline assignment: CDR1 SGHAT and CDR2 FQDESV (reference sequence).

This clonotype was counted between two and nine times. The chain uses TRBV6-5 and TRBJ2-1; D may be TRBD2 (5 bases). Trimming took off 0 bases at V and 7 bases at J, with 7 bases between the two ends. Germline CDR1 reads MNHEY; CDR2 reads SVGAGI. The CDR3 sequence is 13 residues long. CDR3 loop: CASSYSRRNEQFF. CDR3 in DNA: TGTGCCAGCAGTTACTCGAGGAGGAATGAGCAGTTCTTC.

The chain joins TRBV9 to TRBJ1-5; 8 bases are shared with TRBD1. The trim removed 4 bases at V and 7 bases at J, leaving 10 bases unmatched. Germline assignment: CDR1 SGDLS and CDR2 YYNGEE. The CDR3 runs to 15 residues. CDR3 coding DNA: TGTGCCAGCAGCCTCAGCCCAGGGGGCGAACAGCCCCAGCATTTT. Translating gives CASSLSPGGEQPQHF.

The chain is built from TRBV12-3 or TRBV12-4 and TRBJ1-2, with D unresolved. The CDR3 has 11 amino acids. Trimming stripped 2 bases from V and 8 bases from J, with 6 bases between. The CDR3 protein is CASSLRRGYTF. CDR3 DNA: TGTGCCAGCAGTTTAAGACGGGGCTACACCTTC.

This rearrangement joins TRBV24-1 to TRBJ2-1; D uncertain. The germline V and J ends were trimmed by 2 bases and 7 bases, with 11 bases remaining between them. The CDR3 loop spans 14 amino acids. Germline V gene lookup returns CDR1 KGHDR and CDR2 SFDVKD. CDR3 sequence: CATSDSALGNEQFF. The CDR3 DNA follows: TGTGCCACCAGTGATTCTGCCCTGGGGAATGAGCAGTTCTTC.

The chain employs TRBV20-1 and TRBJ2-3, with TRBD1 matching 7 bases. The ends lost 6 bases at V and 5 bases at J; junction bases unmatched: 17. This CDR3 is 16 amino acids long. Germline CDR1 reads DFQATT; CDR2 reads SNEGSKA (reference sequence). The CDR3 region is CSAIQGTASSKDTQYF. The CDR3, as DNA: TGCAGTGCCATCCAAGGGACAGCAAGCTCTAAAGATACGCAGTATTTT.

This clonotype was seen a handful of times. The CDR3 sequence is CASSLVDTGELFF. As DNA, the CDR3 is TGTGCCAGCAGCTTAGTTGACACCGGGGAGCTGTTTTTT. The V call is TRBV7-9, the J call TRBJ2-2; D gene uncertain. This CDR3 region has 13 residues. The germline V gene has CDR1 SEHNR and CDR2 FQNEAQ (reference sequence). Deletions cut 1 base from V and 3 bases from J, with 3 bases between.

The chain uses TRBV29-1 and TRBJ1-1; 9 bases agree with TRBD1. With V trimmed by 6 bases and J by 1 base, 3 bases remained unmatched. This CDR3 has 13 residues. The germline CDR1 and CDR2 sequences are SQVTM and ANQGSEA. The CDR3 DNA follows: TGCAGCGTAGGGACAGGGAGGAACACTGAAGCTTTCTTT. This translates into CSVGTGRNTEAFF.

This rearrangement joins TRBV12-3 or TRBV12-4 to TRBJ1-2; D ambiguous. This CDR3 is built from 14 residues. Trimming cost V 7 bases and J 3 bases, with 15 bases left between them. The chain's CDR3 is CASTLGGSDYGYTF. CDR3 DNA sequence: TGTGCCAGCACTCTTGGAGGGTCTGACTATGGCTACACCTTC.

The genes are TRBV30 and TRBJ1-2; D call uncertain. This CDR3 has 12 residues. Per the germline V gene, CDR1 is GTSNPN and CDR2 is SVGIG (reference sequence). Trimming took off 5 bases at V and 8 bases at J, with 15 bases between the two ends. CDR3 in amino acids: CAWAGRGRGYTF. The CDR3 DNA is TGTGCCTGGGCAGGACGTGGCCGGGGCTACACCTTC.

The chain is built from TRBV29-1 and TRBJ1-1; no clear D gene. This CDR3 is built from 13 residues. Germline V gene sequence: CDR1 SQVTM, CDR2 ANQGSEA. Written as DNA, the CDR3 is TGCAGTAGCTCGGAGCGTTTTAACACTGAAGCTTTCTTT. Its translation: CSSSERFNTEAFF.

This clonotype was counted a single time. V usage is TRBV20-1 and J usage is TRBJ1-1; D not certain. Trimming shortened V by 0 bases and J by 1 base, and 6 bases separated the two germline ends. Germline V gene lookup returns CDR1 DFQATT and CDR2 SNEGSKA (reference sequence). The CDR3 totals 13 residues. The CDR3 sequence: CSARDQRNTEAFF. The CDR3 nucleotides are TGCAGTGCTAGAGATCAGAGGAACACTGAAGCTTTCTTT.

The J gene is TRBJ2-1, the V gene TRBV6-4, with D perhaps matching TRBD1 (6 bases). The germline V gene has CDR1 MRHNA and CDR2 SNTAGT. This CDR3 has 12 amino acids. V shed 3 bases and J shed 12 bases, with 12 bases lying between them. This CDR3 is CASSEDSGRQFF. DNA for the CDR3: TGTGCCAGCAGTGAGGACAGTGGACGGCAGTTCTTC.